The 30 T cell receptor beta chains below were found in one sample sequenced in a study of neurological immune-mediated disorders. From the 5' RACE reads, TCRdb called clonotypes with MiXCR, one entry per CDR3 protein. Here the sample spans fewer than 25,000 distinct CDR3 sequences, 10% to 15% being singletons. Specimen: PBMCs. These TCRs come from a woman aged 40-49 years with HTLV-1-associated myelopathy (HAM/TSP).

This clonotype showed up many times. This chain joins TRBV5-1 and TRBJ1-1, with D possibly TRBD1 on 6 matching bases. The germline V and J ends were trimmed by 6 bases and 1 base, with 16 bases remaining between them. Per the germline V gene, CDR1 is SGHRS and CDR2 is YFSETQ. The CDR3 extends over 15 amino acids. The CDR3 protein is CASNPPGAGNTEAFF. CDR3 sequence (DNA): TGCGCCAGCAACCCACCGGGGGCGGGGAACACTGAAGCTTTCTTT.

This clonotype was seen at least ten times. The rearrangement joins TRBV5-6 to TRBJ2-7; 10 nucleotides match TRBD1. Per the germline V gene, CDR1 is SGHDT and CDR2 is YYEEEE. Unmatched junction bases numbered 5, after V lost 1 base and J lost 1 base. This CDR3 is built from 16 residues. The CDR3 loop reads CASSLKRTGGSYEQYF. CDR3 sequence (DNA): TGTGCCAGCAGCTTGAAAAGGACAGGGGGTTCCTACGAGCAGTACTTC.

This clonotype was observed at least ten times. The chain employs TRBV5-1 and TRBJ1-3; tentative D call: TRBD1 (6 bases). The germline V gene encodes CDR1 SGHRS and CDR2 YFSETQ. The CDR3 covers 15 residues. V was cut by 0 bases and J by 4 bases, with 11 bases left in between. CDR3 residues: CASSLDTGTGNTIYF. CDR3 bases: TGCGCCAGCAGCTTGGATACAGGGACCGGAAACACCATATATTTT.

This clonotype was seen repeatedly, ten times or more. V usage is TRBV30 and J usage is TRBJ2-1; D ambiguous. Trimming took 2 bases from V and 4 from J, leaving 6 bases between them. The CDR3 runs to 12 residues. Germline-derived CDR1 and CDR2 are GTSNPN and SVGIG (reference sequence). CDR3 in DNA: TGTGCCTGGAGTCCCGGATACAATGAGCAGTTCTTC. This gives the protein CAWSPGYNEQFF.

The rearrangement uses TRBV5-1 and TRBJ2-7; D possibly corresponds to TRBD2 (6 bases). Germline CDR1 and CDR2: SGHRS and YFSETQ. This CDR3 is 15 amino acids long. The V gene lost 4 bases and the J gene lost 5 bases, with 19 bases spanning the gap. This CDR3 is CASSPEASADDEQYV. The CDR3 DNA is TGCGCCAGCAGCCCGGAGGCTAGCGCTGACGACGAGCAGTACGTC.

The V gene is TRBV20-1, the J gene TRBJ2-3; possibly TRBD1 for D (6 bases). Deletions cut 6 bases from V and 4 bases from J, with 11 bases between. CDR1 and CDR2 (germline): DFQATT, SNEGSKA (reference sequence). The length of the CDR3 is 12 residues. CDR3 loop: CSAYRDADTQYF. In DNA, the CDR3 is TGCAGTGCATACAGGGACGCAGATACGCAGTATTTT.

This clonotype has ten or more counts. The V gene is TRBV15, the J gene TRBJ2-7; TRBD1 matches 7 bases. The germline V gene has CDR1 LNHNV and CDR2 YYDKDF (reference sequence). The ends lost 4 bases at V and 4 bases at J; junction bases unmatched: 4. The CDR3 length is 13 residues. CDR3 sequence reads: CATSNRGPYEQYF. The CDR3 nucleotides are TGTGCCACCAGCAATAGGGGGCCGTACGAGCAGTACTTC.

This clonotype was picked up many times. J is TRBJ1-2 and V is TRBV3-1; weak D call: TRBD1 (6 bases). This CDR3 contains 17 residues. From germline, CDR1 is LGHDT and CDR2 YNNKEL (reference sequence). Trimming pared 1 base from V and 4 bases from J, leaving 19 bases between. CDR3 DNA sequence: TGTGCCAGCAGCCAAGTCGACTCCACAGGGACCCCCTATGGCTACACCTTC. As protein: CASSQVDSTGTPYGYTF.

This clonotype has a count of ten or more. This chain links TRBV5-1 with TRBJ2-7, with TRBD2 identical over 7 bases. Germline CDR1 reads SGHRS; CDR2 reads YFSETQ. V gave up 1 base and J gave up 7 bases; unmatched junction bases: 11. The CDR3 extends over 15 amino acids. The CDR3 loop is CASSLFKRGGSEQYF. CDR3 in DNA: TGCGCCAGCAGCTTGTTTAAGCGGGGAGGTAGTGAGCAGTACTTC.

This clonotype was observed at least ten times. The J gene is TRBJ1-5, the V gene TRBV20-1; D is unclear. CDR1 and CDR2 (germline): DFQATT, SNEGSKA (reference sequence). This CDR3 is built from 18 residues. The V end was cut by 0 bases, the J end by 0 bases, with 18 bases between. The CDR3 nucleotides are TGCAGTGCTAGAGAGGAGGGCCCAGGAGCCGATAGCAATCAGCCCCAGCATTTT. Translating it yields CSAREEGPGADSNQPQHF.

This clonotype has at least ten counts. The chain recombines TRBV7-2 with TRBJ2-3; 7 nucleotides agree with TRBD2. After removal of 5 bases from V and 6 bases from J, the junction contained 14 bases not matched to a gene. This CDR3 spans 16 amino acids. Germline V gene data show CDR1 as SGHTA and CDR2 as FQGNSA. CDR3 residues: CASSPLAARLSDTQYF. The CDR3 DNA follows: TGTGCCAGCAGCCCCCTAGCGGCGCGCCTGAGTGATACGCAGTATTTT.

This clonotype qualifies as medium-sized. The V and J genes are TRBV20-1 and TRBJ1-1; D is uncertain. This CDR3 is built from 13 residues. From germline, CDR1 is DFQATT and CDR2 SNEGSKA (reference sequence). Trimming took 0 bases from V and 4 from J, leaving 9 bases between them. This chain's CDR3 is CSARETGGTEAFF. In DNA form, the CDR3 reads TGCAGTGCTAGAGAAACGGGTGGCACTGAAGCTTTCTTT.

This clonotype was seen at least ten times. The genes are TRBV24-1 and TRBJ2-5, with 8 bases fitting TRBD2. In germline, CDR1 is KGHDR, CDR2 SFDVKD. V lost 4 bases and J lost 2; bases outside the gene matches: 14. This CDR3 has 18 amino acids. The CDR3 DNA reads TGTGCCACCAGTGACACCCGCGCCGGGACTAGGGCTCAAGAGACCCAGTACTTC. Translation: CATSDTRAGTRAQETQYF.

There are a few counts of this clonotype. The chain links TRBV5-1 to TRBJ2-2, with a possible D match to TRBD1 (5 bases). Looked up from germline, CDR1 is SGHRS and CDR2 is YFSETQ. The V gene lost 4 bases and the J gene lost 1 base, with 17 bases spanning the gap. The CDR3 loop spans 17 amino acids. CDR3 nucleotide sequence: TGCGCCAGCAGCCTGTCTCAGGGCTTCAAGAACACCGGGGAGCTGTTTTTT. Its translation is CASSLSQGFKNTGELFF.

The rearrangement uses TRBV30 and TRBJ2-5; 9 bases line up with TRBD2. CDR1 and CDR2 from the germline V gene are GTSNPN and SVGIG (reference sequence). V gave up 3 bases and J gave up 5 bases; unmatched junction bases: 7. This CDR3 comprises 14 residues. CDR3 loop: CAWRGAGGRETQYF. For the CDR3, the DNA is TGTGCCTGGAGAGGGGCGGGGGGGCGTGAGACCCAGTACTTC. Full variable domain (missing parts from reference TRBV30 and TRBJ2-5): SQTIHQWPATLVQPVGSPLSLECTVEGTSNPNLYWYRQAAGRGLQLLFYSVGIGQISSEVPQNLSASRPQDRQFILSSKKLLLSDSGFYLCAWRGAGGRETQYFGPGTRLLVL.

This clonotype was seen many times. The chain couples TRBV20-1 to TRBJ2-2, with D possibly being TRBD1 (6 bases). Germline CDR1 and CDR2: DFQATT and SNEGSKA (reference sequence). V was trimmed by 3 bases and J by 3 bases, leaving 8 bases between them. This CDR3 has 13 residues. The CDR3 nucleotides are TGCAGTGCTAGGGGGGCTGACACCGGGGAGCTGTTTTTT. Its protein product is CSARGADTGELFF.

The gene calls are TRBV28 and TRBJ2-1; D not resolved. Trimming stripped 4 bases from V and 5 bases from J, with 15 bases between. The CDR3 length is 15 residues. Germline V CDR1 and CDR2: MDHEN, SYDVKM. CDR3 region: CASSSPRVLNNEQFF. CDR3 nucleotide sequence: TGTGCCAGCAGTTCCCCCCGGGTTCTTAACAATGAGCAGTTCTTC.

V usage is TRBV29-1 and J usage is TRBJ2-7; 7 positions match TRBD1. J was trimmed by 5 bases and V by 5 bases; bases with no gene match: 12. This CDR3 region has 14 residues. Germline V gives CDR1 SQVTM, CDR2 ANQGSEA. This CDR3 reads CSVRRQGQIDEQYF. In nucleotides, the CDR3 is TGCAGCGTTCGAAGACAGGGTCAAATCGACGAGCAGTACTTC.

Many counts were recorded for this clonotype. The V gene is TRBV7-9, the J gene TRBJ1-1; D remains unclear. The V and J ends lost 5 bases and 1 base respectively, with 11 bases between them. Per germline, CDR1 SEHNR and CDR2 FQNEAQ (reference sequence). This CDR3 region has 14 residues. Here the CDR3 reads CASSLSTRNTEAFF. The CDR3 region has the DNA TGTGCCAGCAGCCTATCGACACGGAACACTGAAGCTTTCTTT.

This clonotype was found many times. DNA for the CDR3: TGCAGCGTTGTAAGGGGAGGGAACACTGAAGCTTTCTTT. Protein product: CSVVRGGNTEAFF. The chain combines TRBV29-1 with TRBJ1-1; possible D gene TRBD1, 5 bases. The germline V gene has CDR1 SQVTM and CDR2 ANQGSEA. The CDR3 runs to 13 residues. The V and J ends lost 4 bases and 1 base respectively, with 10 bases between them. Combining the CDR3 with reference TRBV29-1 and TRBJ1-1 gives the whole variable domain SAVISQKPSRDICQRGTSLTIQCQVDSQVTMMFWYRQQPGQSLTLIATANQGSEATYESGFVIDKFPISRPNLTFSTLTVSNMSPEDSSIYLCSVVRGGNTEAFFGQGTRLTVV.

In its sample, this clonotype was seen many times. The gene calls are TRBV6-5 and TRBJ1-1, with D perhaps matching TRBD1 (5 bases). The germline gives CDR1 MNHEY, CDR2 SVGAGI. V was clipped by 4 bases and J by 3 bases, with 15 bases between them. There are 15 residues in the CDR3. CDR3 coding DNA: TGTGCCAGCAGTTCCCCCGCAGGGATTGACACTGAAGCTTTCTTT. This gives the protein CASSSPAGIDTEAFF.

This clonotype appeared many times. This chain links TRBV4-2 with TRBJ2-2; maybe TRBD2 (7 bases). The V gene's germline CDR1 is LGHNA and CDR2 YNFKEQ. Trimming took off 0 bases at V and 6 bases at J, with 17 bases between the two ends. CDR3 size: 17 residues. This CDR3 reads CASSQDLSRGLAGELFF. The DNA for the CDR3 is TGTGCCAGCAGCCAAGATCTCTCGCGGGGGCTGGCCGGGGAGCTGTTTTTT.

The chain couples TRBV11-2 to TRBJ2-3, with D hard to call. Germline-derived CDR1 and CDR2 are SGHAT and FQNNGV. The length of the CDR3 is 16 residues. The V end lost 3 bases, the J end lost 2 bases, and 15 bases lay between the germline ends. The CDR3 coding sequence is TGTGCCAGCAGCTTCCCCCCGTGGCTCTACACAGATACGCAGTATTTT. This gives the protein CASSFPPWLYTDTQYF. Based on the CDR3 plus reference TRBV11-2 and TRBJ2-3, the full variable domain is EAGVAQSPRYKIIEKRQSVAFWCNPISGHATLYWYQQILGQGPKLLIQFQNNGVVDDSQLPKDRFSAERLKGVDSTLKIQPAKLEDSAVYLCASSFPPWLYTDTQYFGPGTRLTVL.

About this clonotype: A clone one base away is much larger, so this may be a read error. V is TRBV5-6 and J is TRBJ1-1; D is ambiguous. Germline V gene data show CDR1 as SGHDT and CDR2 as YYEEEE. The CDR3 loop spans 16 amino acids. With 5 bases removed from V and 0 bases from J, the gap between germline ends came to 17 bases. CDR3 nucleotide sequence: TGTGCCAGCAGACCGGCTTATAAGATTATGAACACTGAAGCTTTCTTT. As protein: CASRPAYKIMNTEAFF.

This clonotype was seen many times. This chain links TRBV5-1 with TRBJ1-4, with 11 bases aligning to TRBD1. V gave up 4 bases and J gave up 6 bases; unmatched junction bases: 8. This CDR3 is built from 16 residues. Germline CDR1 reads SGHRS; CDR2 reads YFSETQ. CDR3 sequence: CASSNRDRGKDEKLFF. CDR3 DNA sequence: TGCGCCAGCAGCAACCGGGACAGGGGGAAAGATGAAAAACTGTTTTTT.

This clonotype was recorded at least ten times. V gene TRBV20-1 combines with J gene TRBJ1-6; 9 nucleotides align to TRBD1. The V segment lost 6 bases and the J segment 5 bases; nucleotides outside the gene matches: 8. Germline V gives CDR1 DFQATT, CDR2 SNEGSKA (reference sequence). This CDR3 spans 15 amino acids. CDR3: CSATDRGSHNSPLHF. The DNA for the CDR3 is TGCAGTGCCACCGACAGGGGGTCCCATAATTCACCCCTCCACTTT.

This clonotype was picked up many times. The CDR3 coding sequence is TGTGCCAGCAGTTTCAGGGATTATGGTGGCTACACCTTC. Protein product: CASSFRDYGGYTF. The chain combines TRBV12-3 or TRBV12-4 with TRBJ1-2; TRBD1 might be the D (5 bases). This CDR3 is 13 amino acids long. V shed 3 bases and J shed 7 bases, with 12 bases lying between them.

This clonotype was counted ten times or more. The rearrangement joins TRBV2 to TRBJ1-4; 7 nucleotides align to TRBD1. Germline trimming cut 9 bases from V and 4 bases from J; bases unmatched to any gene: 5. This CDR3 region has 13 residues. Germline assignment: CDR1 SNHLY and CDR2 FYNNEI. Here the CDR3 DNA reads TGTGCCAGGAGAGACAGGGATAATGAAAAACTGTTTTTT. The encoded protein is CARRDRDNEKLFF.

The V call is TRBV4-1, the J call TRBJ2-5, with D unresolved. The V end was cut by 0 bases, the J end by 4 bases, with 9 bases between. The germline gives CDR1 MGHRA, CDR2 YSYEKL. This CDR3 is built from 14 residues. The CDR3 loop is CASSQESLPETQYF. The DNA for the CDR3 is TGCGCCAGCAGCCAAGAAAGCTTACCAGAGACCCAGTACTTC.

This clonotype was detected ten times or more. The genes are TRBV12-3 or TRBV12-4 and TRBJ1-2; D is unresolved. The CDR3 contains 13 residues. The V gene lost 4 bases and the J gene lost 7 bases, with 13 bases spanning the gap. As DNA, the CDR3 is TGTGCCAGCAGTTCGACTCCCCGGAGTGGCTACACCTTC. It yields the protein CASSSTPRSGYTF.